This T cell receptor beta chain was identified in a study of T cells in Graves' hyperthyroidism and ophthalmopathy. Study-wide context: Staff took peripheral blood when the initial diagnosis was made, before any treatment began. Study-level points and caveats: In validation, the model predicted ophthalmopathy. These predictions came a median roughly 6 months before onset. Most expanded thyroid clonotypes above 0.001 recurred in blood.

V dropped 1 base and J dropped 5 bases, with 12 bases sitting between them. The CDR3 covers 15 residues. CDR1 and CDR2 (germline): SGHTA, FQGNSA. Template material for amplifying TCR beta CDR3 regions consisted of RNA transcripts. In the first-round RT-PCR of the TCR CDR3, the HTBI primer set was used. Using its own MiXCR run on the multiplex PCR reads, TCRdb lists one record per CDR3 protein. Seen here are roughly 700,000 distinct CDR3 sequences, approximately 14% observed once, and the top ten hold roughly 10%. This clonotype appeared many times. Its cognate antigen is unknown. Fresh peripheral blood, 8 to 10 ml, was the source of the PBMCs.

The sequence was obtained from a woman between 18 and 30 years old with Graves' hyperthyroidism. The rearrangement links TRBV7-2 to TRBJ2-1; D is ambiguous. What was sequenced was blood. The CDR3 loop reads CASSLDRLPNNEQFF. The CDR3 DNA is TGTGCCAGCAGCTTAGATCGTCTACCTAACAATGAGCAGTTCTTC.